This T cell receptor (beta chain) was documented in a study of regulatory T cells in long-lasting Graves disease. Construction of TCR beta libraries relied on iRepertoire HTBI primers and on Arm-PCR targeting CDR3 regions. One entry per CDR3 protein, called by TCRdb with MiXCR from the multiplex PCR reads. The sample lists 450,000 or so distinct CDR3 sequences, roughly 22% occurring once. CDR3 length: 18 amino acids. The V gene's germline CDR1 is SNHLY and CDR2 FYNNEI. With 7 bases clipped from V and 0 bases from J, the junction kept 13 bases outside the gene matches. This clonotype was picked up a small number of times. The time point: persistent/refractory GD, antithyroid drugs over 5 years with positive TRAb. After RNA was extracted from PBMCs, the TCR library was made from it. The authors drew patients from an endocrinology department in Xi'an, China.

The specimen comprised peripheral blood mononuclear cells (PBMCs), sampled when the disease was refractory, from a patient treated with antithyroid drugs. The chain couples TRBV2 to TRBJ1-5; 9 nucleotides align to TRBD1. The TCR was taken from a female donor with Graves disease. The CDR3 nucleotides are TGTGCCAGCAAGAGCCCGGGACAGGGATTCGATAGCAATCAGCCCCAGCATTTT. It codes for CASKSPGQGFDSNQPQHF. Complete variable domain (other parts from reference TRBV2 and TRBJ1-5): EPEVTQTPSHQVTQMGQEVILRCVPISNHLYFYWYRQILGQKVEFLVSFYNNEISEKSEIFDDQFSVERPDGSNFTLKIRSTKLEDSAMYFCASKSPGQGFDSNQPQHFGDGTRLSIL.